The present T cell receptor beta chain was sequenced within a study of T-cell reconstitution after alpha-beta-depleted transplantation in children. Broader study findings: T-cell numbers and diversity one year post-transplant derived largely from freshly generated T cells. Two months or so post-transplant, alpha-beta T cells reportedly derived from several hundred expanded graft clones.

Details on this clonotype: The antigen remains unidentified.

The CDR3 runs 12 residues. Germline V lookup: CDR1 LGHDT, CDR2 YNNKEL (reference sequence). Trimming shortened V by 4 bases and J by 9 bases, and 12 bases separated the two germline ends. The TCRbeta library was prepared with unique molecular identifiers. TCRdb processed the PCR reads anew with MiXCR; each CDR3 protein has one entry. The table includes over 90,000 distinct CDR3 sequences, less than 6% detected once. Source: PBMCs, mostly from graft donor cells, taken 60 days after TCRalphabeta/CD19-depleted stem cell transplant. The TCR originated in a female patient between 2 and 15 years old who had a stem cell transplant for Fanconi anemia, so the T cells may come from the graft donor. The genes are TRBV3-1 and TRBJ1-1; D is unresolved. CDR3 in amino acids: CASSPSNRKAFF. The DNA of the CDR3 is TGTGCCAGCAGCCCATCCAATAGGAAAGCTTTCTTT.